This TCR beta chain was profiled in a study of T cell changes during pregnancy in multiple sclerosis. The data were produced by immunoSEQ multiplex PCR, yet TCRdb's version contains in-frame clones alone and is incomplete. The sample has some 77,000 clones; about 93% are singletons. Between the trimmed V and J ends, which lost 5 bases and 9 bases, there was a span of 17 bases. This CDR3 contains 14 residues. The V gene's germline CDR1 is LNHDA and CDR2 SQIVND (reference sequence). The gene calls are TRBV19 and TRBJ2-1, with D unclear. This specimen consisted of peripheral blood, obtained after pregnancy. The clonotype comes from a female donor in good health, enrolled as a control in a pregnancy study. CDR3 sequence (DNA): TGTGCCAGTAGTCAGGTGGTCATTCCCAGTGAGCAGTTCTTC. Protein product: CASSQVVIPSEQFF.